This T cell receptor (beta chain) emerged from a study of neurological immune-mediated disorders (dated by TCRdb to between 2019 and 2020). About the full investigation: The study compared peripheral blood TCR-beta repertoires of HTLV-I-associated myelopathy (HAM/TSP) patients, multiple sclerosis patients and healthy controls using UMI-based sequencing. The approximately 110 TCR-beta libraries included longitudinal samples, technical triplicates and paired sorted CD4+ and CD8+ T-cell subsets alongside PBMC samples. The cohort was made up of 60 to 75 subjects, consisting of around 14 HAM/TSP patients, roughly 35 multiple sclerosis patients and 20 healthy controls. General study outcomes and caveats: No identical CDR3 amino acid sequences were shared among expanded clones across subjects, suggesting private TCR-beta repertoires in all groups. TCR clonal expansion was highest in HAM/TSP patients and lowest in MS patients, with MS patients falling below even healthy controls.

Of note for this clonotype: The target of this receptor is not known. No per-base quality is available; no much larger clone lies one base away.

CDR3 length: 11 amino acids, cysteine to phenylalanine. The read is trimmed to its CDR3 DNA, 33 bases read in frame from base 1. The germline V gene encodes CDR1 GTSNPN and CDR2 SVGIG (reference sequence). Trimmed from V: 0 bases; trimmed from J: 16 bases; junction bases lacking a gene match: 5. To synthesize cDNA, template-switch 5'RACE was performed with a primer carrying a 10-nucleotide random unique molecular identifier so that each TCR transcript was tagged. Every sequencing run covered 15-18 subjects and yielded more than 160 million TCR-beta sequences. The RNeasy kit was used to extract total RNA. Using the KAPA Real-time Library Amplification kit, TCR-beta VDJ regions were amplified with primers for the TCR constant region and the 5'RACE anchor. Sample indexes and Illumina adaptors were added in a first PCR, after which library yield was increased in a second PCR. After Ampure bead purification, the TCR product of roughly 650 bp was size-selected on a 2% E-gel SizeSelection system. Library quality was checked on a Bioanalyzer, concentration was measured with Qubit, and libraries were quantified with the Kapa Library Quantification kit before pooling. An Illumina HiSeq 2500 was used to sequence the libraries paired-end at 2 x 150 bp. To increase sequence diversity, roughly 23-30% phiX was spiked into each library pool. The source study handled its data this way. The UMI-based MiGEC pipeline processed quality-filtered reads and removed over 85% of raw TCR sequences during error correction. IMGT germline references were used for alignment of VDJ genes, and clonotypes were defined by a unique CDR3 amino acid sequence together with V-J genes. Clonal expansion, Shannon diversity and CDR3 relatedness were evaluated with VDJtools (CalcPairwiseDistances, ClusterSamples), while phylogenetic trees were built in CLCbio workbench. Expanded clones were defined as having at least 8 unique UMIs, based on coefficient-of-variation modelling across technical triplicates. TCRdb's own reprocessing of the public reads used fastp at Q25 and MiXCR and kept productive beta chains. Each entry merges the rows of one CDR3 protein and shows their most common DNA and genes. These V and J calls derive from TCRdb rather than the authors' analysis. Present in this sample are tens of thousands of distinct CDR3 sequences, roughly 23% of which were seen just once. The ten largest clones take up around 25% of the sample.

Healthy controls were blood bank volunteers in Maryland, USA. For the unsorted PBMC libraries, 2 million PBMCs were stored in RNAlater at -80 degrees C until RNA extraction and were used to generate the libraries. Peripheral blood underwent Ficoll-Hypaque density gradient centrifugation to isolate PBMCs, which were then cryopreserved in liquid nitrogen. The TCR was taken from a woman aged 70 to 79 in good health. The sequenced sample consisted of PBMCs. Recombination connected TRBV30 to TRBJ1-4, and TRBD1 matches 7 of the central bases. CDR3 loop: CAWSVGGTEFF. The nucleotide sequence reads as follows: TGTGCCTGGAGTGTAGGAGGGACAGAGTTTTTT.